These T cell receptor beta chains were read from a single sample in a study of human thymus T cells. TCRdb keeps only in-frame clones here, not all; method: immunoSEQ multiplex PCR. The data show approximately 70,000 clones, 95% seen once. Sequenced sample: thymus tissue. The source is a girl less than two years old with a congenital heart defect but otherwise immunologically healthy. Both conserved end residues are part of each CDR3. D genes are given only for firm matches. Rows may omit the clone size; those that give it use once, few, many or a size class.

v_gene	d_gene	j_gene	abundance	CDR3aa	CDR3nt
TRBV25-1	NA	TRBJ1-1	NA	CASSDPSNGGSSTEAFF	TGTGCCAGCAGTGACCCCAGTAACGGGGGAAGTAGCACTGAAGCTTTCTTT
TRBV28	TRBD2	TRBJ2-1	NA	CASSFSGLAGEAYNEQFF	TGTGCCAGCAGTTTTTCGGGACTAGCGGGAGAGGCCTACAATGAGCAGTTCTTC
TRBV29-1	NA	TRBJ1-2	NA	CSVEDRGEIYGYTF	TGCAGCGTTGAAGATCGCGGAGAAATCTATGGCTACACCTTC
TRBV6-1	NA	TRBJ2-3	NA	CASRLTGGGMDTQYF	TGTGCCAGCAGATTGACAGGAGGGGGCATGGATACGCAGTATTTT
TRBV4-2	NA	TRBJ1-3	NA	CASSQRDSPSGNTIYF	TGTGCCAGCAGCCAACGGGACTCTCCCTCTGGAAACACCATATATTTT
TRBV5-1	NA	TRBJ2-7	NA	CASSLAPDYEQYF	TGCGCCAGCAGCTTGGCCCCAGACTACGAGCAGTACTTC
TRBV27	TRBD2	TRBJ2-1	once	CASSLGGTRIYDEQFF	TGTGCCAGCAGTTTAGGGGGGACTAGAATTTACGATGAGCAGTTCTTC
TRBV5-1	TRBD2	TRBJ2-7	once	CASSLGLAGGSYEQYF	TGCGCCAGCAGCTTGGGACTAGCGGGAGGGTCCTACGAGCAGTACTTC
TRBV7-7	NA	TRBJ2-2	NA	CASSPREFNTGELFF	TGTGCCAGCAGCCCAAGGGAGTTTAACACCGGGGAGCTGTTTTTT
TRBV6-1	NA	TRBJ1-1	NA	CASSGGRDTEAFF	TGTGCCAGCAGTGGGGGGCGGGACACTGAAGCTTTCTTT
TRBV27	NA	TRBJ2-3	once	CASSLGRNFTDTQYF	TGTGCCAGCAGTTTGGGGCGGAACTTCACAGATACGCAGTATTTT
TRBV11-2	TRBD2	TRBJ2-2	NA	CASSRGLAGGPVTGELFF	TGTGCCAGCAGCCGGGGACTAGCGGGAGGGCCCGTCACCGGGGAGCTGTTTTTT
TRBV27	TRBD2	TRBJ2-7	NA	CASSLGLAGSSCYEQYF	TGTGCCAGCAGTTTAGGACTAGCGGGGTCCTCTTGCTACGAGCAGTACTTC
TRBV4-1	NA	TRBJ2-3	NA	CASSQGMTGTDTQYF	TGCGCCAGCAGCCAAGGGATGACCGGCACAGATACGCAGTATTTT
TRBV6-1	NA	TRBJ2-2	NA	CASSYWGSGELFF	TGTGCCAGCAGTTATTGGGGGTCCGGGGAGCTGTTTTTT
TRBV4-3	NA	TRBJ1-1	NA	CASSQDGQSNTEAFF	TGCGCCAGCAGCCAAGATGGGCAGTCGAACACTGAAGCTTTCTTT
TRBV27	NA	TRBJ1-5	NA	CASSLSARGGGPQHF	TGTGCCAGCAGTTTATCGGCGCGTGGGGGGGGGCCCCAGCATTTT
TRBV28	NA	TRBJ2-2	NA	CASRSSAPNTGELFF	TGTGCCAGCAGGTCGTCTGCCCCCAACACCGGGGAGCTGTTTTTT
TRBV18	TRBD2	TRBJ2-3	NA	CASSPPRRSGRRPHPPSDTDTQYF	TGTGCCAGCTCACCACCGCGAAGAAGCGGGAGGAGACCACACCCCCCGAGCGACACAGATACGCAGTATTTT
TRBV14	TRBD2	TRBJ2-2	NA	CASSQVPLEAGDVNTGELFF	TGTGCCAGCAGCCAAGTCCCACTTGAAGCGGGAGACGTCAACACCGGGGAGCTGTTTTTT
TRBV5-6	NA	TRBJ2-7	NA	CASSSREPSAYEQYF	TGTGCCAGCAGCTCTAGAGAGCCCTCCGCCTACGAGCAGTACTTC
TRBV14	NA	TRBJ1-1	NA	CASSETPGNTEAFF	TGTGCCAGCAGCGAGACTCCTGGGAACACTGAAGCTTTCTTT
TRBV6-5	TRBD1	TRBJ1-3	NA	CASRTDRGSGNTIYF	TGTGCCAGCAGGACTGACAGGGGGTCTGGAAACACCATATATTTT